The present T cell receptor (beta chain) was sequenced within a study of shared clonotypes between healthy human individuals. The wider study: CD4 naive and memory got three plates each, CD8 naive two, CD8 memory one.

Repertoires were generated with immunoSEQ multiplex PCR, while TCRdb's copy carries only in-frame clones and drops some. The profile shows about 2 million clones, 85% to 95% of them singletons. Splitting of CD4+ cells produced CD45RA+ naive and CD45RA-negative memory subsets. Regarding the study as a whole: Memory subsets generally showed smaller estimated richness than naive subsets did. Donor clonotype sharing was expected to depend on sequencing depth.

V was cut by 2 bases and J by 4 bases, with 13 bases left in between. The CDR3 consists of 14 residues. Germline V gene lookup returns CDR1 SGHNT and CDR2 YYREEE (reference sequence). Details on this clone: Its antigen is not identified. Within the sample, other DNA sequences also encode this same CDR3.

The receptor comes from a man between 18 and 29 years old in good health. Sequencing was performed on naive CD4+ T cells sorted from blood. Subset described: CD45RA+ positively selected. The chain has TRBV5-4 and TRBJ2-7, with D unresolved. CDR3 bases: TGTGCCAGCAGCTTCCCGGACGGAACTTACGAGCAGTACTTC. Translated, it gives CASSFPDGTYEQYF. Variable domain in full (rest from reference TRBV5-4 and TRBJ2-7): ETGVTQSPTHLIKTRGQQVTLRCSSQSGHNTVSWYQQALGQGPQFIFQYYREEENGRGNFPPRFSGLQFPNYSSELNVNALELDDSALYLCASSFPDGTYEQYFGPGTRLTVT.